This entry features one T cell receptor beta chain sequence. Expressed TCRB transcripts got sequenced, as all isolated RNA was reverse transcribed. This table comes from immunoSEQ multiplex PCR, and its TCRdb copy is limited to in-frame clones, with some not included. Among around 300,000 clones listed, 8% were seen once. This sample stems from a study of beta chain features in type 1 diabetes. Trimming shortened V by 5 bases and J by 6 bases, and 17 bases separated the two germline ends. Per germline, CDR1 SGHTA and CDR2 FQGNSA. This CDR3 contains 14 residues. Sequencing was carried out using central memory CD4+ T cells from blood. The sequence was collected from a young woman in good health. The genes are TRBV7-2 and TRBJ2-7; D could derive from TRBD1 or TRBD2 (5 bases each). The CDR3 DNA sequence: TGTGCCAGCAGCCGACCGGGACCTTCGACCGAGCAGTACTTC. Translated, it gives CASSRPGPSTEQYF.